Below are 8 T cell receptor beta chains sequenced from a single sample in a study of T cell responses to AZD1222 COVID-19 vaccine. Some clones are missing from TCRdb's copy, which holds only in-frame ones; the method was immunoSEQ multiplex PCR. Seen here are around 130,000 clones, more than 70% observed once, and the top ten hold 12%. Sequenced material: peripheral blood, taken on day 0 of AZD1222 vaccination. The receptors shown here come from an adult in good health.

This clone was seen only a few times. CDR3 nucleotides: TGTGCCAGCAGCTTTTTCGCGGGAGATTCAGATACGCAGTATTTT. It yields the protein CASSFFAGDSDTQYF. This sequence joins TRBV11-2 and TRBJ2-3, with 7 bases fitting TRBD2. The CDR3 is 15 residues long. J gave up 4 bases and V 3 bases, and 7 bases lay outside the gene matches. Germline CDR1 and CDR2: SGHAT and FQNNGV.

This chain joins TRBV9 and TRBJ2-3; no firm D call. The CDR3 runs to 15 residues. The V end lost 3 bases, the J end lost 3 bases, and 14 bases lay between the germline ends. The germline V gene has CDR1 SGDLS and CDR2 YYNGEE. The DNA of the CDR3 is TGTGCCAGCAGCGCACTACCCTCGCGAACAGATACGCAGTATTTT. Translated: CASSALPSRTDTQYF.

This clone turned up a few times. The rearrangement uses TRBV6-5 and TRBJ2-3; TRBD2 aligns across 13 bases. Germline CDR1 reads MNHEY; CDR2 reads SVGAGI. Germline trimming cut 5 bases from V and 4 bases from J; bases unmatched to any gene: 3. This CDR3 comprises 15 residues. In nucleotides, the CDR3 is TGTGCCAGCAGTCCTACTAGCGGGGGGGCAGATACGCAGTATTTT. Amino acid sequence: CASSPTSGGADTQYF.

The J gene is TRBJ1-1, the V gene TRBV3-1 (or the pseudogene TRBV3-2); no clear D. Trimming cost V 1 base and J 2 bases, with 8 bases left between them. This CDR3 has 14 amino acids. CDR1 and CDR2 (germline): LGHDT, YNNKEL (reference sequence). The CDR3 protein is CASSQVGINTEAFF. The CDR3 region has the DNA TGTGCCAGCAGCCAAGTCGGAATAAACACTGAAGCTTTCTTT.

This clone was observed a single time. V usage is TRBV3-1 (or the pseudogene TRBV3-2) and J usage is TRBJ2-7; D possibly corresponds to TRBD1 (5 bases). V lost 4 bases and J lost 5, with 12 bases in between. This CDR3 spans 13 amino acids. Germline V gives CDR1 LGHDT, CDR2 YNNKEL (reference sequence). CDR3 sequence (DNA): TGTGCCAGCAGCCGCCAGGGTGAGAACGAGCAGTACTTC. Residues: CASSRQGENEQYF.

The chain recombines TRBV6-6 with TRBJ2-7; tentative D call: TRBD2 (6 bases). Germline CDR1 MNHNY, CDR2 SVGAGI (reference sequence). The CDR3 is made up of 12 amino acids. Trimming took off 11 bases at V and 1 base at J, with 12 bases between the two ends. CDR3 DNA sequence: TGTGCCTCGGCAGGGACTTCCTACGAGCAGTACTTC. Residues: CASAGTSYEQYF.

The J gene is TRBJ2-1, the V gene TRBV4-1, with D possibly being TRBD1 (5 bases). There are 17 residues in the CDR3. V shed 0 bases and J shed 8 bases, with 20 bases lying between them. Germline-derived CDR1 and CDR2 are MGHRA and YSYEKL. As DNA, the CDR3 is TGCGCCAGCAGCCAAGAGGCCCATTCGGCTAGGGGCCATGAGCAGTTCTTC. Protein product: CASSQEAHSARGHEQFF.

Regarding this clone: Other DNA sequences in this sample translate to the same CDR3. Here the CDR3 reads CASSIGLEGNTEAFF. CDR3 nucleotide sequence: TGTGCCAGTAGTATTGGGTTGGAGGGGAACACTGAAGCTTTCTTT. The chain employs TRBV19 and TRBJ1-1, with D unclear. V was pared by 3 bases and J by 1 base, with 12 bases between. The germline gives CDR1 LNHDA, CDR2 SQIVND (reference sequence). The CDR3 length is 15 residues.